This T cell receptor beta chain was recovered during a study of a mutant IDH1 vaccine in newly diagnosed glioma. Whole-study context: Treated patients showed a male proportion of approximately 60%, a female proportion of about 40%, and a mean age of about 44 years. General study results and limits: Of the patients, roughly 93% had vaccine-induced immune responses.

The CDR3 sequence is 15 residues long. The germline V gene encodes CDR1 SGHTA and CDR2 FQGNSA. With 1 base clipped from V and 4 bases from J, the junction kept 4 bases outside the gene matches. The repertoire was sequenced with immunoSEQ multiplex PCR; TCRdb's copy has only in-frame clones and lacks some. The repertoire holds roughly 70,000 clones, with approximately 88% as singletons. Specified time point: week 11, during vaccination. Each vaccine dose was 300 ug of mutant IDH1 20-mer peptide, with topical imiquimod. Tumors from donors were new WHO grade 3 or 4 IDH1-mutant astrocytomas with ATRX loss. This clone came up once. Its antigen is currently unknown.

V usage is TRBV7-2 and J usage is TRBJ1-2, with 9 bases aligning to TRBD1. This receptor was identified in a woman aged 45-60 years with glioma. Sample: PBMCs, taken from a glioma patient whose treatment included an IDH1 peptide vaccine. The CDR3 coding sequence is TGTGCCAGCAGCTTAGGGGACAGGGCCGGCTATGGCTACACCTTC. It translates to CASSLGDRAGYGYTF.